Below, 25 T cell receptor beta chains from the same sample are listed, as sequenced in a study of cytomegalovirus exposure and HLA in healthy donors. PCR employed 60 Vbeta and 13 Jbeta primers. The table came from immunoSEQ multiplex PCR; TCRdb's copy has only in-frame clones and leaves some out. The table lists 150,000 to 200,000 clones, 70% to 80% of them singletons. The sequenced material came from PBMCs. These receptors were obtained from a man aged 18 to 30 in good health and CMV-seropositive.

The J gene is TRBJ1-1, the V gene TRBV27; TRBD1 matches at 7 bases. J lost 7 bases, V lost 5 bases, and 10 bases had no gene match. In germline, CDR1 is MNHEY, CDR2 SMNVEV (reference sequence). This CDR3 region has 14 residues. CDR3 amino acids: CASSEKGQIGEAFF. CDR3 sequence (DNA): TGTGCCAGCAGTGAGAAGGGACAGATCGGTGAAGCTTTCTTT.

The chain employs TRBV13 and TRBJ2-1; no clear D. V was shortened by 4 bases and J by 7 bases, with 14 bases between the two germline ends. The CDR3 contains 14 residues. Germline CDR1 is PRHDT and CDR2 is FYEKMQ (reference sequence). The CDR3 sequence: CASSSQIYMNEQFF. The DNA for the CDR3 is TGTGCCAGCAGCTCCCAGATATACATGAATGAGCAGTTCTTC.

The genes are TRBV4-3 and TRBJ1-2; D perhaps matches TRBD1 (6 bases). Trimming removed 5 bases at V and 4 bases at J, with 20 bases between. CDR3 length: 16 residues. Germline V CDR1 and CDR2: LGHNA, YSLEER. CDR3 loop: CASSAEQGFEAYGYTF. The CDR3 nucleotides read TGCGCCAGCAGCGCCGAACAGGGATTTGAGGCCTATGGCTACACCTTC.

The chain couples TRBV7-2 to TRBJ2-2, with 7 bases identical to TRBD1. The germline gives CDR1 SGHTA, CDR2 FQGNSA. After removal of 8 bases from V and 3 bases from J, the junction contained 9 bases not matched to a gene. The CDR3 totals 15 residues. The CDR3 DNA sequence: TGTGCCAGCGGCCCTACAACAGGGGACACCGGGGAGCTGTTTTTT. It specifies CASGPTTGDTGELFF.

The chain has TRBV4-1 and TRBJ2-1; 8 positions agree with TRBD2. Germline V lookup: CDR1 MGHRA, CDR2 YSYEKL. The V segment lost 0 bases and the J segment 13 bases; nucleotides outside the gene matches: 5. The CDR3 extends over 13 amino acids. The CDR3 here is CASSQDSGGAQFF. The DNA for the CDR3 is TGCGCCAGCAGCCAAGATTCGGGGGGGGCTCAGTTCTTC.

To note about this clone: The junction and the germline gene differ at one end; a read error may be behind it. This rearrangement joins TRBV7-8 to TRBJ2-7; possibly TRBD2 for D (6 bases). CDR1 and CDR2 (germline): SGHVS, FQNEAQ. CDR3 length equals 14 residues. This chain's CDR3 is CTSSLAEDYYEQYF. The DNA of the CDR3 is TGTACCAGCAGCTTAGCCGAGGACTACTACGAGCAGTACTTC.

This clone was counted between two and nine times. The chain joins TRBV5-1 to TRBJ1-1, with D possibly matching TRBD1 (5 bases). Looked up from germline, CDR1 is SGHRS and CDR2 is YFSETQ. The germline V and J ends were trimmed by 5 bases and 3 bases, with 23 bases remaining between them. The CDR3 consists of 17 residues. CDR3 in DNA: TGCGCCAGCAGTACTCGGGGGGAGCATTCTTCTTACACTGAAGCTTTCTTT. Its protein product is CASSTRGEHSSYTEAFF.

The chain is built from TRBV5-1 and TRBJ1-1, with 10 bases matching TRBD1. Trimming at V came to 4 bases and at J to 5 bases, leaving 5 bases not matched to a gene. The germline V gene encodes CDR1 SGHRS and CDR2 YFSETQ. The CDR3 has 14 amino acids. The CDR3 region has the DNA TGCGCCAGCAGCGGGACAGGGGCGCAAACTGAAGCTTTCTTT. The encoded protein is CASSGTGAQTEAFF.

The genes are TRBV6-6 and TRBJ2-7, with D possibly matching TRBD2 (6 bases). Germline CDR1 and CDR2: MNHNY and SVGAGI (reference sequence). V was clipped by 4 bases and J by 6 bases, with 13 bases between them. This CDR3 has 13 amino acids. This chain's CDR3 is CASSSKGRSEQYF. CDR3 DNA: TGTGCCAGCAGTTCGAAGGGGAGGAGCGAGCAGTACTTC.

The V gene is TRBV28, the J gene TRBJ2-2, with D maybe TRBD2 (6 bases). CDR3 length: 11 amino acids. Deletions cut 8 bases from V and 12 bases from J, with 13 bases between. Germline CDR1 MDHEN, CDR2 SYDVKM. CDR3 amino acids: CASRRDPKLFF. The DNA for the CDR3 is TGTGCCAGCCGGCGGGACCCGAAGCTGTTTTTT. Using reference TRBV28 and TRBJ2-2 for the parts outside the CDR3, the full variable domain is DVKVTQSSRYLVKRTGEKVFLECVQDMDHENMFWYRQDPGLGLRLIYFSYDVKMKEKGDIPEGYSVSREKKERFSLILESASTNQTSMYLCASRRDPKLFFGEGSRLTVL.

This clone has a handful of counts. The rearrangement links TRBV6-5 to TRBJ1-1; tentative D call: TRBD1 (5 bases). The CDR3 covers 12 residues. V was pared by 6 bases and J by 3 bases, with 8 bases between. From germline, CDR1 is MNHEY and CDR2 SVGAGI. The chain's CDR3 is CASRGGDTEAFF. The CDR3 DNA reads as TGTGCCAGCAGGGGGGGGGACACTGAAGCTTTCTTT.

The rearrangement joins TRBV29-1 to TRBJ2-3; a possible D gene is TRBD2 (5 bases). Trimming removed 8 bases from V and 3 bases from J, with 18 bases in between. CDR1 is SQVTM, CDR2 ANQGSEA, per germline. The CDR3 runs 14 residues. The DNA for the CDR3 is TGCAGCTTCCGGGCCGGGGAAGGGACAGATACGCAGTATTTT. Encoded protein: CSFRAGEGTDTQYF.

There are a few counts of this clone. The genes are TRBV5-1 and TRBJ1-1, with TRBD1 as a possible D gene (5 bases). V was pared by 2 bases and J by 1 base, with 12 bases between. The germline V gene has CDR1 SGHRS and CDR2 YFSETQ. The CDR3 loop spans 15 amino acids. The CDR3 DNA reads TGCGCCAGCAGCTTCAGTTCGACAGCGAACACTGAAGCTTTCTTT. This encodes CASSFSSTANTEAFF.

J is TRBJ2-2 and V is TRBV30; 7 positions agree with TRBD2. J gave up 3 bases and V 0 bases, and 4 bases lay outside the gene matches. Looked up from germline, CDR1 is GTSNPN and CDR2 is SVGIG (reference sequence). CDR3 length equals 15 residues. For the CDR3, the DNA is TGTGCCTGGAGTGTCAGAGCGGGATACACCGGGGAGCTGTTTTTT. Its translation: CAWSVRAGYTGELFF.

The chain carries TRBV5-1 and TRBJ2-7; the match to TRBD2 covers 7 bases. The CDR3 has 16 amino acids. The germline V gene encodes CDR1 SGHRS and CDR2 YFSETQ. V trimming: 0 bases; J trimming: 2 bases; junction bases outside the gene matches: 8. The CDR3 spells CASSLAREASTYEQYF. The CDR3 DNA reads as TGCGCCAGCAGCTTGGCCCGGGAGGCCTCAACCTACGAGCAGTACTTC. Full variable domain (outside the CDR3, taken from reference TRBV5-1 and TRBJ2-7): KAGVTQTPRYLIKTRGQQVTLSCSPISGHRSVSWYQQTPGQGLQFLFEYFSETQRNKGNFPGRFSGRQFSNSRSEMNVSTLELGDSALYLCASSLAREASTYEQYFGPGTRLTVT.

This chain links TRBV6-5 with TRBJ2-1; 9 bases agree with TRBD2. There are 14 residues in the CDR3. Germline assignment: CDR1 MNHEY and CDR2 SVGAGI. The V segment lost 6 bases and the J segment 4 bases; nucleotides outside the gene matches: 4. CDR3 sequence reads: CASRRLAVYNEQFF. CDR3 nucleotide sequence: TGTGCCAGCAGACGACTAGCGGTGTACAATGAGCAGTTCTTC.

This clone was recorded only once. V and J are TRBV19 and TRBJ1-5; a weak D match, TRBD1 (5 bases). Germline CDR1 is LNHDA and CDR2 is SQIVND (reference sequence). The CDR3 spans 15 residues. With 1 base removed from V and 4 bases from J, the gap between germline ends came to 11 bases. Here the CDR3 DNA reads TGTGCCAGTAGTATAGCAGGGTTAGGTAATCAGCCCCAGCATTTT. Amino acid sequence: CASSIAGLGNQPQHF.

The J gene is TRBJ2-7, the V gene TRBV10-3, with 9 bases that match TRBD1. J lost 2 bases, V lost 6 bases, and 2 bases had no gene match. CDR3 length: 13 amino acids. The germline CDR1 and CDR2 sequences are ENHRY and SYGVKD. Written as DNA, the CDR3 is TGTGCCATCAGACAGGGGGCTACCTACGAGCAGTACTTC. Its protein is CAIRQGATYEQYF.

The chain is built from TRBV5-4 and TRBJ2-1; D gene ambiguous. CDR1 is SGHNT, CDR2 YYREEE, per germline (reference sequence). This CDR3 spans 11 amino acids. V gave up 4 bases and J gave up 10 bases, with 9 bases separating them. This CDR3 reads CASSLSGEQFF. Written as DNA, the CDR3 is TGTGCCAGCAGCCTCTCCGGGGAGCAGTTCTTC.

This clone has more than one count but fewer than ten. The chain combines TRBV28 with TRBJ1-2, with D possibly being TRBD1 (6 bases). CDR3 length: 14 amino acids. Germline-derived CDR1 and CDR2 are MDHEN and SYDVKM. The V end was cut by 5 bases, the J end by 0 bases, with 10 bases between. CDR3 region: CASSVQGANYGYTF. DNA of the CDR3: TGTGCCAGCAGTGTACAGGGTGCTAACTATGGCTACACCTTC.

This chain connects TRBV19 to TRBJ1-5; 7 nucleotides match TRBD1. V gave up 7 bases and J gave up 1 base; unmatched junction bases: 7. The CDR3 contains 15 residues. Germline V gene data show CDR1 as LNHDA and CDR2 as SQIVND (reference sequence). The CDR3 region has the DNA TGTGCCAGTAATTGGGTACAGGGGAGCAATCAGCCCCAGCATTTT. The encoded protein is CASNWVQGSNQPQHF.

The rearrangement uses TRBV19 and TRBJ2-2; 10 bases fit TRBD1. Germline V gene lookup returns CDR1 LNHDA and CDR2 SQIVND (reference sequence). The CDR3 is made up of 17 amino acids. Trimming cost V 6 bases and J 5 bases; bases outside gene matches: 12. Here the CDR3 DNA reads TGTGCCAGTAGCCATCCTCGAGGGGACAGGGGAACCGGGGAGCTGTTTTTT. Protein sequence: CASSHPRGDRGTGELFF.

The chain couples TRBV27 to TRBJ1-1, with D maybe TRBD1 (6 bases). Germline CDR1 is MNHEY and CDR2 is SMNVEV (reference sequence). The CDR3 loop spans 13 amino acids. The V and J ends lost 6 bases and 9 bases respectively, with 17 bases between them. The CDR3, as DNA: TGTGCCAGCAGACCAAGGGGGGGGACTAAAGCTTTCTTT. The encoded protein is CASRPRGGTKAFF.

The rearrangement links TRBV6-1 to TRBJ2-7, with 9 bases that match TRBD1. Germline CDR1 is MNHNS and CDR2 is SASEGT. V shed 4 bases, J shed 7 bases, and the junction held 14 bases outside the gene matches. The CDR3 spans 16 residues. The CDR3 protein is CASSVPTKDRGGEQYF. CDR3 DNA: TGTGCCAGCAGTGTTCCGACCAAGGACAGGGGAGGGGAGCAGTACTTC.

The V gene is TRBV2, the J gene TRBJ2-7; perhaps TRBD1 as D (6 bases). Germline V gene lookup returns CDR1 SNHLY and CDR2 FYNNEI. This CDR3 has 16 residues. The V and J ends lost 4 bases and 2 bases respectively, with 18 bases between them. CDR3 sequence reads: CASSGLGGPLTYEQYF. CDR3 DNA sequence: TGTGCCAGCAGTGGTTTAGGGGGACCCCTCACCTACGAGCAGTACTTC.